This is a list of T cell receptor beta chains from one sample in a study of T cells expressing NK-cell markers. Reanalyzing the 5' RACE reads, TCRdb keeps one entry per CDR3 protein, without DNA. The sample has 400,000 to 500,000 distinct CDR3 sequences. The sequenced sample consisted of blood T cells: a sorted CD56 or NKG2C T cell subset, CD4+ or CD8+ T cells, or bulk PBMC T cells (not recorded which). These TCRs come from a woman between 18 and 75 years old in good health. CDR3s include the opening cysteine and the closing phenylalanine or tryptophan. Fields, in order: V gene, J gene, CDR3 protein.

V: TRBV6-5; J: TRBJ1-1; CDR3: CASTRFTEAFF
V: TRBV20-1; J: TRBJ2-3; CDR3: CSARDRGRAGALGDTQYF
V: TRBV13; J: TRBJ2-2; CDR3: CASITSRNTGELFF
V: TRBV6-5; J: TRBJ2-3; CDR3: CASSYSGVGTDTQYF
V: TRBV6-6; J: TRBJ2-5; CDR3: CASSYFPSETQYF
V: TRBV7-2; J: TRBJ1-2; CDR3: CASSSELRTGNGYTF
V: TRBV5-1; J: TRBJ2-2; CDR3: CASSPQGSSTGELFF
V: TRBV9; J: TRBJ2-3; CDR3: CASSNSGGADTQYF
V: TRBV15; J: TRBJ1-2; CDR3: CATSRDRRSNYGYTF
V: TRBV7-9; J: TRBJ2-2; CDR3: CASSHGRGGELFF
V: TRBV5-1; J: TRBJ2-2; CDR3: CASSLEGVAGELFF
V: TRBV4-2; J: TRBJ2-1; CDR3: CASSPPPGLAVYEQFF
V: TRBV7-2; J: TRBJ2-1; CDR3: CASSLAVEQFF
V: TRBV15; J: TRBJ1-2; CDR3: CATRRKGQGPSGYTF
V: TRBV11-1; J: TRBJ2-6; CDR3: CASSPDRGLFYSGANVLTF
V: TRBV7-2; J: TRBJ2-1; CDR3: CASSARQSSYNEQFF
V: TRBV6-2/TRBV6-3; J: TRBJ2-5; CDR3: CASSYLGGETQYF
V: TRBV7-9; J: TRBJ1-1; CDR3: CASSVTGGKNTEAFF
V: TRBV29-1; J: TRBJ2-5; CDR3: CSVEEGTPGTQYF
V: TRBV28; J: TRBJ1-5; CDR3: CASRPGTPSNQPQHF
V: TRBV7-8; J: TRBJ2-7; CDR3: CASSLQDGGYEQYF
V: TRBV5-6; J: TRBJ1-1; CDR3: CASSPGQRVTEAFF
V: TRBV12-3/TRBV12-4; J: TRBJ2-1; CDR3: CASSLWGHPDSYNEQFF
V: TRBV28; J: TRBJ2-5; CDR3: CASSYRGTKQETQYF
V: TRBV27; J: TRBJ1-1; CDR3: CASSLEGAASEAFF
V: TRBV7-2; J: TRBJ2-1; CDR3: CASSSQLEFGDNEQFF
V: TRBV20-1; J: TRBJ2-5; CDR3: CSAGTMGGMETQYF
V: TRBV20-1; J: TRBJ2-7; CDR3: CSAKREGQSWDEQYF
V: TRBV7-9; J: TRBJ2-3; CDR3: CASSLARGVGTDTQYF
V: TRBV6-2/TRBV6-3; J: TRBJ1-4; CDR3: CASSSSRANEKLFF
V: TRBV7-9; J: TRBJ2-7; CDR3: CASSLARRTGEQYF
V: TRBV5-1; J: TRBJ2-2; CDR3: CASRMVAGPGELFF
V: TRBV4-2; J: TRBJ2-1; CDR3: CASSQEGSGWGFF
V: TRBV11-1; J: TRBJ1-3; CDR3: CASSLLAPSGGPGNTIYF
V: TRBV5-6; J: TRBJ2-7; CDR3: CASSLGVTSGSSYEQYF
V: TRBV6-2/TRBV6-3; J: TRBJ2-4; CDR3: CASRQPGAAKNIQYF
V: TRBV28; J: TRBJ2-7; CDR3: CASRELAGVWYEQYF
V: TRBV28; J: TRBJ2-7; CDR3: CASSTGLAGAYEQYF
V: TRBV6-5; J: TRBJ2-1; CDR3: CASSYTGLAGGLNEQFF
V: TRBV6-1; J: TRBJ1-4; CDR3: CASSRQGAIGEKLFF
V: TRBV20-1; J: TRBJ2-7; CDR3: CSAPISGRAEQYF
V: TRBV7-2; J: TRBJ2-1; CDR3: CASSINRDEQFF
V: TRBV6-1; J: TRBJ2-7; CDR3: CASSPGGSNEQYF
V: TRBV29-1; J: TRBJ2-2; CDR3: CSVGTGTDGELFF
V: TRBV4-2; J: TRBJ2-4; CDR3: CASSQEAGPKNIQYF
V: TRBV29-1; J: TRBJ1-5; CDR3: CSVGKGSNQPQHF
V: TRBV5-5; J: TRBJ1-1; CDR3: CASSRPHRGNTEAFF
V: TRBV5-1; J: TRBJ1-1; CDR3: CASSLDLTEAFF
V: TRBV12-3/TRBV12-4; J: TRBJ1-1; CDR3: CASSFTTFMNTEAFF
V: TRBV7-9; J: TRBJ2-3; CDR3: CASSLWDRVRTDTQYF
V: TRBV28; J: TRBJ1-1; CDR3: CASSFGGARAFF
V: TRBV9; J: TRBJ2-2; CDR3: CASSHPPTSTGELFF
V: TRBV7-9; J: TRBJ2-3; CDR3: CASSSTGSYTDTQYF
V: TRBV29-1; J: TRBJ1-2; CDR3: CSDGDRGLYGYTF
V: TRBV5-6; J: TRBJ2-1; CDR3: CASSAGIGQAGELEQFF